This TCR beta chain was observed in a study of cytomegalovirus exposure and HLA in healthy donors. General observations from the study: The authors listed about 170 TCR beta chains as cytomegalovirus-associated.

Primers for the PCR totalled 60 Vbeta and 13 Jbeta. Measured with immunoSEQ multiplex PCR; TCRdb has only the in-frame clones, and not every one. The sample lists about 160,000 clones; around three quarters were seen once. This clone was observed a few times. Its antigen is not identified. The receptor comes from a woman aged 40-49 years in good health and CMV-seronegative. Sequenced: PBMCs.

The DNA for the CDR3 is TGTGCCAGCAGCACTCCGGGACAGAGCGAGCAGTACTTC. This translates into CASSTPGQSEQYF. V usage is TRBV21-1 and J usage is TRBJ2-7; TRBD1 was called by the table and not checked on the DNA. TRBV21-1 counts as a pseudogene. The CDR3 spans 13 residues.